A selection of T cell receptor beta chains follows, all from one sample in a study of cytomegalovirus exposure and HLA in healthy donors. Assay used: immunoSEQ multiplex PCR; TCRdb lists only in-frame clones, some missing. Among 100,000 or so clones listed, 79% were seen once. Material for sequencing was PBMCs. These receptors were obtained from a female donor in good health and CMV-seropositive. CDR3s include the opening cysteine and the closing phenylalanine or tryptophan. D genes are given only for firm matches. Where a row states a size, it is once, few, many or the class of an expanded clone; other rows omit it.

TRBJ2-7	TRBV10-3	-	TRBD1	TGTGCCATCAGGGGCTCCGGGACAGGGGCCTACGAGCAGTACTTC	CAIRGSGTGAYEQYF
TRBJ2-5	TRBV2	-	TRBD1	TGTGCCAGCAGTTCCGGGACAGTCCTGCAAGAGACCCAGTACTTC	CASSSGTVLQETQYF
TRBJ2-7	TRBV7-2	once	-	TGTGCCAGCAGCTTATCGCGGGGCAAGGGGCGTCTGTACTTC	CASSLSRGKGRLYF
TRBJ2-3	TRBV19	few	-	TGTGCCAGCTCAGCCGGGACATTCACAGATACGCAGTATTTT	CASSAGTFTDTQYF
TRBJ1-1	TRBV6-4	-	TRBD1	TGTGCCAGCAGTGAGACCTCCCGGGACAGGGGCCCCTGGAGGGAAGCTTTCTTT	CASSETSRDRGPWREAFF
TRBJ1-2	TRBV5-6	-	-	TGTGCCAGCAGCTTGGACGAAGGGGTCCACTCCTATGGCTACACCTTC	CASSLDEGVHSYGYTF
TRBJ2-5	TRBV19	-	TRBD1	TGTGCCAGTAGAAGAAGGGGGCTAGAGACCCAGTACTTC	CASRRRGLETQYF
TRBJ2-5	TRBV19	-	TRBD1	TGTGCCAGTAGCCAGACAGGGGCTAAAGAAGAGACCCAGTACTTC	CASSQTGAKEETQYF
TRBJ2-5	TRBV5-6	-	TRBD2	TGTGCCAGCAGCCGCGGGTTTAGCGGGGACTGGCAAGAGACCCAGTACTTC	CASSRGFSGDWQETQYF
TRBJ1-6	TRBV7-9	-	-	TGTGCCAGCAGCCAGACCAACCGACAGCTTGGGTATAATTCACCCCTCCACTTT	CASSQTNRQLGYNSPLHF
TRBJ1-1	TRBV9	once	-	TGTGCCAGCAGCCCGAGACCCGGCCAGGGTAGGGCCACTGAAGCTTTCTTT	CASSPRPGQGRATEAFF
TRBJ1-2	TRBV2	-	TRBD1	TGTGCCAGCCCTCAGACAGGGGGCAACTATGGCTACACCTTC	CASPQTGGNYGYTF
TRBJ2-3	TRBV6-1	-	TRBD1	TGTGCCAGCAGTGCCGGGACAGGGAGCCGCACAGATACGCAGTATTTT	CASSAGTGSRTDTQYF
TRBJ2-3	TRBV2	-	TRBD2	TGTGCCAGCAAGAGGGAGGGCCCAGCGGATACGCAGTATTTT	CASKREGPADTQYF
TRBJ1-2	TRBV6-5	once	-	TGTGCCAGCAGCCCCGGAACGGGGAAGGACACCTTC	CASSPGTGKDTF
TRBJ1-1	TRBV9	-	-	TGTGCCAGCAGCGTAGGGGACGTCGGGGGGAGAACTGAAGCTTTCTTT	CASSVGDVGGRTEAFF
TRBJ2-3	TRBV21-1	-	-	TGTGCCAGCAGCAAAGAGGCCGGGACGGACGGAGTGCGGGAGGGCCGTGGTACGCAGTATTTT	CASSKEAGTDGVREGRGTQYF
TRBJ2-3	TRBV11-2	-	TRBD2	TGTGCCAGCAGCTTGAAGGCTAGCGGGATCACTCGGTATACGCAGTATTTT	CASSLKASGITRYTQYF
TRBJ1-4	TRBV5-1	few	TRBD1	TGCGCCAGCAGCCCGGGAGATCAGGGGGCCCAGGAAAAACTGTTTTTT	CASSPGDQGAQEKLFF
TRBJ2-5	TRBV6-5	-	-	TGTGCCAGCAGTTACTCGTACGGCCAAGAGACCCAGTACTTC	CASSYSYGQETQYF
TRBJ2-6	TRBV2	-	-	TGTGCCAGCAGTCCCCGAGGGAGCTCTGGGGCCAACGTCCTGACTTTC	CASSPRGSSGANVLTF
TRBJ2-4	TRBV19	-	-	TGTGCCAGTAGCTATGATGACACCCGGAGGGACAGTCAGTACTTC	CASSYDDTRRDSQYF
TRBJ1-2	TRBV19	-	-	TGTGCCAGTAGTATGGTAAGGGGCCGATATGGCTACACCTTC	CASSMVRGRYGYTF
TRBJ2-7	TRBV5-1	-	TRBD2	TGCGCCAGCAGCTTGGAGGGCGGGAGCTCCTACGAGCAGTACTTC	CASSLEGGSSYEQYF
TRBJ2-5	TRBV4-1	-	TRBD2	TGCGCCAGCAGCCAAGATAACAGCGGGGGGGCCCGGGAGACCCAGTACTTC	CASSQDNSGGARETQYF
TRBJ2-7	TRBV6-5	-	TRBD2	TGTGCCAGCAGTTACTTCGGGGGGGGTGGCGAGCAGTACTTC	CASSYFGGGGEQYF
TRBJ2-5	TRBV29-1	-	TRBD2	TGCAGCGTGCGACTAGCGGAGACCCAGTACTTC	CSVRLAETQYF